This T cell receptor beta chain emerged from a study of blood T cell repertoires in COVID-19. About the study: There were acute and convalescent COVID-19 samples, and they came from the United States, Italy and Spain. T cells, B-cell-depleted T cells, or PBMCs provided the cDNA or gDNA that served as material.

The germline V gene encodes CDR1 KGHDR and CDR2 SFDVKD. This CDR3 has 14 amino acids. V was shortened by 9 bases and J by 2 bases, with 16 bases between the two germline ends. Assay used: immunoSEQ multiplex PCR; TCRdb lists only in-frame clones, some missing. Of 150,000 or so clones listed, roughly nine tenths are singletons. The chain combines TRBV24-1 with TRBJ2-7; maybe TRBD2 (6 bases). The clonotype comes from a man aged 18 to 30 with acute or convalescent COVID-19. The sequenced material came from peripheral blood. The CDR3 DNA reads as TGTGCCACCGCCCACCGGGGAGGCCCCTACGAGCAGTACGTC. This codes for CATAHRGGPYEQYV.